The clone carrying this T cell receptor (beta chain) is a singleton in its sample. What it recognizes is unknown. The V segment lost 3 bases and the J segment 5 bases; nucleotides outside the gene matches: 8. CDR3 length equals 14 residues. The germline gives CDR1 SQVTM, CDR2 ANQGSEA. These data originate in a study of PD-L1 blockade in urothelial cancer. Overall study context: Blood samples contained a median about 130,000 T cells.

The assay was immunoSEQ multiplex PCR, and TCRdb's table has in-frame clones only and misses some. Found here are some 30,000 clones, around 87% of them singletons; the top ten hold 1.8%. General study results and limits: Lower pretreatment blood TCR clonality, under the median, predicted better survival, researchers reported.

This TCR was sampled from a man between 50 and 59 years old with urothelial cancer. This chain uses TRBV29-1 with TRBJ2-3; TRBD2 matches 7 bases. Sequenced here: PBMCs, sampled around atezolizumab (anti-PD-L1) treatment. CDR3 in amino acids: CSVDPPWGGDTQYF. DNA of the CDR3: TGCAGCGTTGATCCCCCGTGGGGGGGAGATACGCAGTATTTT.